This is a list of T cell receptor beta chains from one sample in a study of CD8+ T cells in alopecia areata. The repertoire was sequenced with immunoSEQ multiplex PCR; TCRdb's copy has only in-frame clones and lacks some. Counted here are 150,000 to 200,000 clones, 59% occurring once; the ten biggest clones make up about 14%. The sequences come from CD4+ T cells sorted from blood, collected at week 0. Receptors originate from a human donor with alopecia areata. Both conserved end residues are part of each CDR3. A D gene is named only where the DNA matches it firmly. Clone size appears in some rows only: once, few, many, or a class for an expanded clone.

DNA: TGCGCCAGCAGCTTGGTCGGGAATCAGCCCCAGCATTTT
CDR3: CASSLVGNQPQHF
size: NA
length: 13
D: NA
J: TRBJ1-5
V: TRBV5-1

DNA: TGTGCCAGCAGTTACGCTGGAGGGACACGGGAGACCCAGTACTTC
CDR3: CASSYAGGTRETQYF
size: NA
length: 15
D: NA
J: TRBJ2-5
V: TRBV6-5

DNA: TGTGCCAGCGAGTTGGAGACCCAGTACTTC
CDR3: CASELETQYF
size: once
length: 10
D: NA
J: TRBJ2-5
V: TRBV2

DNA: TGTGCCGCCCAAAAGGGCTCCCTCAGTACGTACTTC
CDR3: CAAQKGSLSTYF
size: NA
length: 12
D: NA
J: TRBJ2-7
V: TRBV30

DNA: TGTGCCAGCAGCGTCCAAGAGACCCAGTACTTC
CDR3: CASSVQETQYF
size: NA
length: 11
D: NA
J: TRBJ2-5
V: TRBV7-6

DNA: TGTGCCTGGAGTCCCTGGGTGGGGACCCAGTACTTC
CDR3: CAWSPWVGTQYF
size: NA
length: 12
D: NA
J: TRBJ2-5
V: TRBV30

DNA: TGTGCCTGGAGTTTTCACAGCGGGGACTACAATGAGCAGTTCTTC
CDR3: CAWSFHSGDYNEQFF
size: NA
length: 15
D: TRBD2
J: TRBJ2-1
V: TRBV30

DNA: TGTGCTAGCAGCTTAGATCCGGGGACCGGGGAGCTGTTTTTT
CDR3: CASSLDPGTGELFF
size: NA
length: 14
D: NA
J: TRBJ2-2
V: TRBV7-7

DNA: TGTGCCAGCAGCTTACTTTCTGGGGGTACGGGCTACACCTTC
CDR3: CASSLLSGGTGYTF
size: NA
length: 14
D: NA
J: TRBJ1-2
V: TRBV7-9

DNA: TGTGCCAGCTCACCACCCTCGGGGGGAAACATTCAGTACTTC
CDR3: CASSPPSGGNIQYF
size: few
length: 14
D: TRBD2
J: TRBJ2-4
V: TRBV18